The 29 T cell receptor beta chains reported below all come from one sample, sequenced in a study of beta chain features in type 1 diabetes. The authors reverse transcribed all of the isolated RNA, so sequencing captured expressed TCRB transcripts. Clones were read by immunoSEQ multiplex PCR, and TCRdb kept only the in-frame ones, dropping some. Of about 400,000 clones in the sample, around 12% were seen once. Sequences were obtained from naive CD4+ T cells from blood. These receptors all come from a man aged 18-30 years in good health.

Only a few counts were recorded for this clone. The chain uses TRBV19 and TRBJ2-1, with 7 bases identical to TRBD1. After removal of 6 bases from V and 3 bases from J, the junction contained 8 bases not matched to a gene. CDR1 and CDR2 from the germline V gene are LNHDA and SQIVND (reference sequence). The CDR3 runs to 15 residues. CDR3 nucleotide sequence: TGTGCCAGTAGACGTAACCGGGACAGCTACAATGAGCAGTTCTTC. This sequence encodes CASRRNRDSYNEQFF.

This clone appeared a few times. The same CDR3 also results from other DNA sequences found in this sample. The CDR3 region is CASSFSGREAFF. The CDR3, as DNA: TGTGCCAGCAGTTTCTCCGGCAGGGAAGCTTTCTTT. The chain combines TRBV28 with TRBJ1-1, with D hard to call. This CDR3 is built from 12 residues. The germline V gene has CDR1 MDHEN and CDR2 SYDVKM. V was pared by 3 bases and J by 8 bases, with 10 bases between.

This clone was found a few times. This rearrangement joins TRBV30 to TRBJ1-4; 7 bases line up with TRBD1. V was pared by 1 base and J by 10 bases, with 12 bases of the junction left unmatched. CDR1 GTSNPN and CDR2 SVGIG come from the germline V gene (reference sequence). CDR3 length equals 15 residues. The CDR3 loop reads CAWSGPRRGHGKLFF. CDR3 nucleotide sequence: TGTGCCTGGAGTGGACCGCGTAGGGGGCATGGAAAACTGTTTTTT.

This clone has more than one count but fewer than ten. In nucleotides, the CDR3 is TGTGCCAGCAGATCGGGACAGGGGTTTGGCTACACCTTC. Translated, it gives CASRSGQGFGYTF. J is TRBJ1-2 and V is TRBV6-5, with TRBD1 identical over 10 bases. The CDR3 consists of 13 residues. Per the germline V gene, CDR1 is MNHEY and CDR2 is SVGAGI. The ends lost 6 bases at V and 7 bases at J; junction bases unmatched: 5.

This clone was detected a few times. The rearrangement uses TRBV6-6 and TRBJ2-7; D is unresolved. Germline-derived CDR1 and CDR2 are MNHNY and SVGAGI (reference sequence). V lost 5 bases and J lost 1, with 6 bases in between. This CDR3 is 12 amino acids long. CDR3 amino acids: CASSTVSYEQYF. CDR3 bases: TGTGCCAGCAGTACAGTTTCCTACGAGCAGTACTTC.

The CDR3 DNA sequence: TGTGCCAGCAGCTCTCTCGAAGAGGTTTCAGCCAATTCACCCCTCCACTTT. Translated, it gives CASSSLEEVSANSPLHF. This sequence joins TRBV5-4 and TRBJ1-6; no definite D call. Germline CDR1 and CDR2: SGHNT and YYREEE (reference sequence). Trimming cost V 3 bases and J 7 bases, with 20 bases left between them. The CDR3 consists of 17 residues.

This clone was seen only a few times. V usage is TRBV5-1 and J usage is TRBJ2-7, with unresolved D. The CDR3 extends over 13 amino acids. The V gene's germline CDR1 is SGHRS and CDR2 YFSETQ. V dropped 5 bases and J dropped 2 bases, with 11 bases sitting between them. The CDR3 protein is CASRVAVAYEQYF. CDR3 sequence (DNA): TGCGCCAGCAGGGTCGCAGTCGCCTACGAGCAGTACTTC.

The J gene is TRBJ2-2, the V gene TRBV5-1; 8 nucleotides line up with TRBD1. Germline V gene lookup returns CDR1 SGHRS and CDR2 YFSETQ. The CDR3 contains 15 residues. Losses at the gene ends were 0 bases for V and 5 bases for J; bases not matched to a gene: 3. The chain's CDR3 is CASSLEGQDTGELFF. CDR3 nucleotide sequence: TGCGCCAGCAGCTTGGAGGGACAGGATACCGGGGAGCTGTTTTTT.

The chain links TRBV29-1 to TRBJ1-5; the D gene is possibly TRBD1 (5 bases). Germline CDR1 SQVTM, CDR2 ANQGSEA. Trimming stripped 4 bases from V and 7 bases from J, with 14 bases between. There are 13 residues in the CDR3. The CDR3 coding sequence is TGCAGCGTTGGGGGGGTTGACGGGCAGCCCCAGCATTTT. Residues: CSVGGVDGQPQHF.

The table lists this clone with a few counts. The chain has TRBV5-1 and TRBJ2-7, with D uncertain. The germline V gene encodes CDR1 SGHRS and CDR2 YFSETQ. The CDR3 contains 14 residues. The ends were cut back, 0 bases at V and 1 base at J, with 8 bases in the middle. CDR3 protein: CASSLASTSYEQYF. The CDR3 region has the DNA TGCGCCAGCAGCTTGGCATCAACTTCCTACGAGCAGTACTTC.

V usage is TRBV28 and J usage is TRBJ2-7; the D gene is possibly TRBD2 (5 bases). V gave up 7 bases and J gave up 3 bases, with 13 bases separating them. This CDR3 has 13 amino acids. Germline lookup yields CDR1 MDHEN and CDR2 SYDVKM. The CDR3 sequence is CASTKEGYYEQYF. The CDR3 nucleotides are TGTGCCAGCACTAAAGAGGGTTACTACGAGCAGTACTTC.

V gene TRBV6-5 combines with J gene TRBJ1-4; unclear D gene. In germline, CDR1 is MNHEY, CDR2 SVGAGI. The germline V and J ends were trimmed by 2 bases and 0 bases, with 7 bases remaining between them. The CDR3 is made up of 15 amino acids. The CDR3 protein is CASSYELATNEKLFF. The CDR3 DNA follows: TGTGCCAGCAGTTACGAACTTGCAACTAATGAAAAACTGTTTTTT.

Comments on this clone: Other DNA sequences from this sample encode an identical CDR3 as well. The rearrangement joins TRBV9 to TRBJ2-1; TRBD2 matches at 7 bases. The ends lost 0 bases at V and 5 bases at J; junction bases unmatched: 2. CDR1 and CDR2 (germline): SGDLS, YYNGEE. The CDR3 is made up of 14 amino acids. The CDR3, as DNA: TGTGCCAGCAGCGTAGCCAGCGGGAACAATGAGCAGTTCTTC. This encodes CASSVASGNNEQFF.

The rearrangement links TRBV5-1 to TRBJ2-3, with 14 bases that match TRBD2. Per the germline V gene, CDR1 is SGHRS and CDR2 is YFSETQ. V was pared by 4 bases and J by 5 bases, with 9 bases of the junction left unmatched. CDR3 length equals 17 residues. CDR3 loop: CASSPGTSGGLEDTQYF. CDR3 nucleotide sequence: TGCGCCAGCAGCCCCGGGACTAGCGGGGGTCTTGAAGATACGCAGTATTTT.

CDR3 coding DNA: TGTGCCGGAAAGCGGCTAGCGGGAGGGACAGATACGCAGTATTTT. The encoded protein is CAGKRLAGGTDTQYF. This chain links TRBV7-2 with TRBJ2-3, with TRBD2 identical over 12 bases. There are 15 residues in the CDR3. V lost 11 bases, J lost 3 bases, and 9 bases stayed unmatched. Per the germline V gene, CDR1 is SGHTA and CDR2 is FQGNSA.

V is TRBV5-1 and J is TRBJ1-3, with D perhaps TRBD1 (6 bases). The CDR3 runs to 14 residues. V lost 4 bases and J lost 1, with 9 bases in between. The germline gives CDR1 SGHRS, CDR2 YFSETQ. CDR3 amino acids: CASSPGTSGNTIYF. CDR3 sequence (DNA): TGCGCCAGCAGCCCGGGGACATCTGGAAACACCATATATTTT. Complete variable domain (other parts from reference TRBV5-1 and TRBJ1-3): KAGVTQTPRYLIKTRGQQVTLSCSPISGHRSVSWYQQTPGQGLQFLFEYFSETQRNKGNFPGRFSGRQFSNSRSEMNVSTLELGDSALYLCASSPGTSGNTIYFGEGSWLTVV.

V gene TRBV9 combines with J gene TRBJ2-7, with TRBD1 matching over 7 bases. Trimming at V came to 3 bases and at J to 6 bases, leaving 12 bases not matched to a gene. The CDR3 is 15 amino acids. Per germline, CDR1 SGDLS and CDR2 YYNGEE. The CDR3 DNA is TGTGCCAGCAGCGCAAGCGACAGGGTCGGGGTCGAGCAGTACTTC. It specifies CASSASDRVGVEQYF.

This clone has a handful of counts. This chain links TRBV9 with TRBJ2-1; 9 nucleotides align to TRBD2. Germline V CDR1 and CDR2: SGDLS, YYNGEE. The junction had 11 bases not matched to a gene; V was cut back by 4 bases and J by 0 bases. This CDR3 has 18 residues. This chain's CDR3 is CASSSGGGAGSSYNEQFF. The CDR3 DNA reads TGTGCCAGCAGCTCTGGCGGGGGGGCCGGTAGCTCCTACAATGAGCAGTTCTTC.

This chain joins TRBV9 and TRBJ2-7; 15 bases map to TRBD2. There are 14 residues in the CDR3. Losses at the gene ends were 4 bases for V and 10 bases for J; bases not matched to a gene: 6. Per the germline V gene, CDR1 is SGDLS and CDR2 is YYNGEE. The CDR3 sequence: CASSPGTSGRIQYF. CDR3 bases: TGTGCCAGCAGCCCCGGGACTAGCGGGAGGATTCAGTACTTC.

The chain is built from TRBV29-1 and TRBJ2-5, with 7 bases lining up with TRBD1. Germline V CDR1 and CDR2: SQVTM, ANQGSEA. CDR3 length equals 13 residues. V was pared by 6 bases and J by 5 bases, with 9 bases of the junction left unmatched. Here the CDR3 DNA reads TGCAGCGTCCCGAGAGGGGGCGGGGAGACCCAGTACTTC. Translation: CSVPRGGGETQYF.

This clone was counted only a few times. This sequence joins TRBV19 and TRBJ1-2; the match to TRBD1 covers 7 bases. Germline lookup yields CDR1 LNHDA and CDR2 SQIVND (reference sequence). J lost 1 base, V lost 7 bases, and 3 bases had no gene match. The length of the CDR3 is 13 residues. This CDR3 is CASNRDSNYGYTF. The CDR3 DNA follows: TGTGCCAGTAATAGGGACAGTAACTATGGCTACACCTTC.

CDR3 in DNA: TGCAGTGCTAGAGGGGCGAATACGCAGTATTTT. It is translated as CSARGANTQYF. The gene calls are TRBV20-1 and TRBJ2-3, with D uncertain. The V gene lost 1 base and the J gene lost 7 bases, with 6 bases spanning the gap. CDR1 and CDR2 from the germline V gene are DFQATT and SNEGSKA (reference sequence). The CDR3 covers 11 residues.

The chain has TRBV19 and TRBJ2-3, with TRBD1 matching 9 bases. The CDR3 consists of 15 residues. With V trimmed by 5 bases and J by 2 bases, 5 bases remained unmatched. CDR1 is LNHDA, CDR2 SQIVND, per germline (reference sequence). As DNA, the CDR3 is TGTGCCAGTAGTGTCCACAGGGGGCTCACAGATACGCAGTATTTT. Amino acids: CASSVHRGLTDTQYF.

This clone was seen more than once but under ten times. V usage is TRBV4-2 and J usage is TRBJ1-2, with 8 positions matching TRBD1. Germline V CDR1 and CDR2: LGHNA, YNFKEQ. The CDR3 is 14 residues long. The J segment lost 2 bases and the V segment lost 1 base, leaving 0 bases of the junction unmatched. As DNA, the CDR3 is TGTGCCAGCAGCCAAGGGACAGGGAACTATGGCTACACCTTC. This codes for CASSQGTGNYGYTF.

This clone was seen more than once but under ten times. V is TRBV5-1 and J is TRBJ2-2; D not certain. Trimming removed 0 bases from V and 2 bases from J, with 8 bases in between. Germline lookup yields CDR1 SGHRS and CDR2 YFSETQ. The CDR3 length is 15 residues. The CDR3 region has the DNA TGCGCCAGCAGCTTGGAACAAACAAACACCGGGGAGCTGTTTTTT. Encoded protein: CASSLEQTNTGELFF.

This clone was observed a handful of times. Here the CDR3 reads CASSPRQGRATEAFF. The CDR3, as DNA: TGTGCCAGCAGCCCAAGACAGGGGAGGGCCACTGAAGCTTTCTTT. This chain connects TRBV9 to TRBJ1-1, with TRBD1 identical over 8 bases. The V and J ends lost 4 bases and 4 bases, in that order; junction bases with no gene match: 9. CDR3 length: 15 residues. Germline-derived CDR1 and CDR2 are SGDLS and YYNGEE.

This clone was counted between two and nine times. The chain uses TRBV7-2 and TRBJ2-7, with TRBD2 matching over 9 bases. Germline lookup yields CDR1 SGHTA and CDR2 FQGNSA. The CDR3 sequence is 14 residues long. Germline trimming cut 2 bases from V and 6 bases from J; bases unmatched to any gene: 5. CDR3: CASSLMRLAAEQYF. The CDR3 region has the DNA TGTGCCAGCAGCTTAATGAGACTAGCGGCCGAGCAGTACTTC.

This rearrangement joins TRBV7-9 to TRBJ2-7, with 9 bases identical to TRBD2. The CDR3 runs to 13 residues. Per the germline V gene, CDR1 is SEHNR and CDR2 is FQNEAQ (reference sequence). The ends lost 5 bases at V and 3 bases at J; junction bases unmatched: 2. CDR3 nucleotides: TGTGCCAGCAGCCAGACTAGCGGCTACGAGCAGTACTTC. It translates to CASSQTSGYEQYF.

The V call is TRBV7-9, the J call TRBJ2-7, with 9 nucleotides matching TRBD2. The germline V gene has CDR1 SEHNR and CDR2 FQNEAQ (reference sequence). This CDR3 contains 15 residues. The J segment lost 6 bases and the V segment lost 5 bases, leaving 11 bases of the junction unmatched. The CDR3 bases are TGTGCCAGCAGCCCCGCGGGAGGGTCGGTGGGCGAGCAGTACTTC. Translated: CASSPAGGSVGEQYF.